This TCR beta chain was sequenced in a study of OX40 agonist ivuxolimab in advanced cancers. Study in general: An agonistic human IgG2 monoclonal antibody against OX40 (CD134) was given. Dose-escalation patients were diagnosed with hepatocellular carcinoma, melanoma, renal cell cancer or head and neck cancer. Males comprised approximately 81% of the group, whose mean age was 60 years (range about 23 to 80).

Produced via immunoSEQ multiplex PCR; TCRdb's table is partial and in-frame only. The data show about 47,000 clones, around 83% seen once. The CDR3 covers 13 residues. Germline V gives CDR1 SGHTA, CDR2 FQGNSA. The V end lost 5 bases, the J end lost 6 bases, and 10 bases lay between the germline ends. Only one count was recorded for this clone. The input for sequencing was CD4+ or CD8+ T cells sorted from blood, taken in a trial of the OX40 agonist ivuxolimab. The gene calls are TRBV7-2 and TRBJ2-2; a weak D match, TRBD1 (6 bases). The clonotype was recovered from an adult with an advanced solid tumor such as melanoma, head and neck, liver or kidney cancer. The CDR3 protein is CASSTGSPGELFF. The CDR3 nucleotides read TGTGCCAGCAGCACAGGGTCCCCCGGGGAGCTGTTTTTT.